A selection of T cell receptor beta chains follows, all from one sample in a study of shared clonotypes between healthy human individuals. The table came from immunoSEQ multiplex PCR; TCRdb's copy has only in-frame clones and leaves some out. The sample records 2.5 million or so clones, just over 90% being singletons. Sequences were obtained from naive CD4+ T cells sorted from blood. The source of these receptors is a man aged 18 to 35 in good health. Each CDR3 is given with its conserved first and last residue. The D gene is left open where the match is weak. Rows may omit the clone size; those that give it use once, few, many or a size class.

v_call: TRBV29-1
d_call: .
j_call: TRBJ1-5
clone_size: few
cdr3_aa: CSVEVGGNQPQHF
cdr3_nt: TGCAGCGTTGAGGTAGGGGGGAATCAGCCCCAGCATTTT

v_call: TRBV7-2
d_call: .
j_call: TRBJ2-2
clone_size: .
cdr3_aa: CASSRGRNTGELFF
cdr3_nt: TGTGCCAGCAGCCGGGGGAGAAACACCGGGGAGCTGTTTTTT

v_call: TRBV7-2
d_call: .
j_call: TRBJ1-4
clone_size: .
cdr3_aa: CASSLGNEKLFF
cdr3_nt: TGTGCCAGCAGCTTGGGGAATGAAAAACTGTTTTTT

v_call: TRBV4-1
d_call: .
j_call: TRBJ2-3
clone_size: once
cdr3_aa: CASRGAGEGLKDTQYF
cdr3_nt: TGCGCCAGCCGGGGGGCTGGAGAGGGCCTTAAAGATACGCAGTATTTT

v_call: TRBV11-2
d_call: .
j_call: TRBJ2-7
clone_size: .
cdr3_aa: CASTNVRRDGSSYEQYF
cdr3_nt: TGTGCCAGCACCAACGTCCGCCGGGACGGATCCTCCTACGAGCAGTACTTC

v_call: TRBV10-3
d_call: .
j_call: TRBJ2-7
clone_size: .
cdr3_aa: CATTVEGTVYEQYF
cdr3_nt: TGTGCCACCACGGTAGAGGGCACGGTCTACGAGCAGTACTTC

v_call: TRBV4-1
d_call: TRBD1
j_call: TRBJ2-7
clone_size: .
cdr3_aa: CASSQDWDRTNYEQYF
cdr3_nt: TGCGCCAGCAGCCAAGATTGGGACAGGACAAACTACGAGCAGTACTTC

v_call: TRBV6-5
d_call: TRBD1
j_call: TRBJ1-1
clone_size: .
cdr3_aa: CASTPDRGTEAFF
cdr3_nt: TGTGCCAGCACTCCGGACAGGGGTACTGAAGCTTTCTTT

v_call: TRBV6-5
d_call: .
j_call: TRBJ2-1
clone_size: .
cdr3_aa: CASRIWTGEEFF
cdr3_nt: TGTGCCAGCAGGATCTGGACCGGAGAGGAGTTCTTC

v_call: TRBV30
d_call: .
j_call: TRBJ1-1
clone_size: .
cdr3_aa: CAWSVAAAPFEAFF
cdr3_nt: TGTGCCTGGAGTGTAGCGGCAGCCCCTTTTGAAGCTTTCTTT

v_call: TRBV11-2
d_call: .
j_call: TRBJ2-5
clone_size: once
cdr3_aa: CASSLQRQWRGQETQYF
cdr3_nt: TGTGCCAGCAGCTTACAAAGACAGTGGAGGGGGCAAGAGACCCAGTACTTC

v_call: TRBV27
d_call: .
j_call: TRBJ2-7
clone_size: .
cdr3_aa: CASSPGGGRSYEQYF
cdr3_nt: TGTGCCAGCAGTCCTGGGGGGGGCCGGTCCTACGAGCAGTACTTC

v_call: TRBV30
d_call: .
j_call: TRBJ2-1
clone_size: .
cdr3_aa: CAWSVQVGTPGLGSSYNEQFF
cdr3_nt: TGTGCCTGGAGTGTACAAGTTGGGACTCCCGGCCTCGGGTCCTCCTACAATGAGCAGTTCTTC

v_call: TRBV7-9
d_call: .
j_call: TRBJ1-1
clone_size: .
cdr3_aa: CASSLDTNTEAFF
cdr3_nt: TGTGCCAGCAGCTTAGACACTAACACTGAAGCTTTCTTT

v_call: TRBV6-5
d_call: .
j_call: TRBJ1-5
clone_size: .
cdr3_aa: CASGGIGPQHF
cdr3_nt: TGTGCCAGCGGCGGGATTGGGCCCCAGCATTTT

v_call: TRBV11-2
d_call: TRBD2
j_call: TRBJ2-1
clone_size: .
cdr3_aa: CASSARLGLAGGREQFF
cdr3_nt: TGTGCCAGCAGCGCCCGGCTGGGACTAGCGGGGGGGCGAGAGCAGTTCTTC

v_call: TRBV27
d_call: .
j_call: TRBJ1-2
clone_size: once
cdr3_aa: CASKGGGLTLNYGYTF
cdr3_nt: TGTGCCAGCAAAGGGGGGGGTCTCACCCTTAACTATGGCTACACCTTC

v_call: TRBV18
d_call: TRBD2
j_call: TRBJ2-7
clone_size: once
cdr3_aa: CASSPRTSGAGEQYF
cdr3_nt: TGTGCCAGCTCACCTCGGACTAGCGGGGCAGGCGAGCAGTACTTC

v_call: TRBV5-4
d_call: .
j_call: TRBJ2-7
clone_size: .
cdr3_aa: CASSQDSYEQYF
cdr3_nt: TGTGCCAGCAGCCAAGACAGCTACGAGCAGTACTTC

v_call: TRBV30
d_call: .
j_call: TRBJ1-5
clone_size: .
cdr3_aa: CAWSPGRGESPQHF
cdr3_nt: TGTGCCTGGAGTCCAGGACGGGGTGAATCGCCCCAGCATTTT

v_call: TRBV11-3
d_call: TRBD1
j_call: TRBJ2-7
clone_size: .
cdr3_aa: CASSPGDSSYEQYF
cdr3_nt: TGTGCCAGCAGCCCAGGGGACAGTTCCTACGAGCAGTACTTC

v_call: TRBV19
d_call: .
j_call: TRBJ2-5
clone_size: .
cdr3_aa: CASSLAKEETQYF
cdr3_nt: TGTGCCAGTAGTTTAGCGAAGGAAGAGACCCAGTACTTC

v_call: TRBV6-6
d_call: .
j_call: TRBJ2-2
clone_size: .
cdr3_aa: CASSLRTANTGELFF
cdr3_nt: TGTGCCAGCAGTCTCAGGACGGCGAACACCGGGGAGCTGTTTTTT

v_call: TRBV6-6
d_call: .
j_call: TRBJ1-5
clone_size: once
cdr3_aa: CASRSDSMSNQPQHF
cdr3_nt: TGTGCCAGCAGGTCGGACAGTATGAGCAATCAGCCCCAGCATTTT

v_call: TRBV4-1
d_call: .
j_call: TRBJ1-1
clone_size: few
cdr3_aa: CASSPQAGVDTEAFF
cdr3_nt: TGCGCCAGCAGCCCCCAGGCAGGGGTTGACACTGAAGCTTTCTTT

v_call: TRBV11-2
d_call: .
j_call: TRBJ2-3
clone_size: .
cdr3_aa: CASSLDGRTTDTQYF
cdr3_nt: TGTGCCAGCAGCTTAGATGGGAGAACTACGGATACGCAGTATTTT

v_call: TRBV5-1
d_call: .
j_call: TRBJ2-7
clone_size: .
cdr3_aa: CASSLGASYEQYF
cdr3_nt: TGCGCCAGCAGCTTGGGGGCCTCCTACGAGCAGTACTTC

v_call: TRBV15
d_call: .
j_call: TRBJ1-5
clone_size: .
cdr3_aa: CATSSLLGNQPQHF
cdr3_nt: TGTGCCACCAGCAGTCTACTTGGCAATCAGCCCCAGCATTTT

v_call: TRBV5-6
d_call: TRBD2
j_call: TRBJ2-1
clone_size: once
cdr3_aa: CASSLTSGGYTNEQFF
cdr3_nt: TGTGCCAGCAGCTTGACTAGCGGGGGGTACACCAATGAGCAGTTCTTC

v_call: TRBV30
d_call: .
j_call: TRBJ2-3
clone_size: .
cdr3_aa: CAWSLGVGDTQYF
cdr3_nt: TGTGCCTGGAGTCTGGGGGTGGGAGATACGCAGTATTTT

v_call: TRBV9
d_call: TRBD2
j_call: TRBJ2-7
clone_size: .
cdr3_aa: CASSPGLGSYEQYF
cdr3_nt: TGTGCCAGCAGCCCCGGACTAGGGAGCTACGAGCAGTACTTC

v_call: TRBV7-9
d_call: .
j_call: TRBJ2-4
clone_size: .
cdr3_aa: CASSLEGSRKNIQYF
cdr3_nt: TGTGCCAGCAGCTTAGAGGGGTCCCGAAAAAACATTCAGTACTTC

v_call: TRBV4-1
d_call: .
j_call: TRBJ1-1
clone_size: .
cdr3_aa: CASSQAARANTEAFF
cdr3_nt: TGCGCCAGCAGCCAAGCAGCGCGGGCGAACACTGAAGCTTTCTTT

v_call: TRBV7-8
d_call: .
j_call: TRBJ2-1
clone_size: once
cdr3_aa: CASSLAEGPHNEQFF
cdr3_nt: TGTGCCAGCAGCTTAGCGGAGGGCCCTCACAATGAGCAGTTCTTC

v_call: TRBV5-8
d_call: .
j_call: TRBJ1-5
clone_size: .
cdr3_aa: CASSYYRSGGQPQHF
cdr3_nt: TGTGCCAGCAGCTATTACAGGAGCGGAGGGCAGCCCCAGCATTTT

v_call: TRBV19
d_call: TRBD1
j_call: TRBJ2-1
clone_size: .
cdr3_aa: CASTPGTGNIDEQFF
cdr3_nt: TGTGCCAGTACACCCGGGACAGGGAACATAGATGAGCAGTTCTTC